The source of this TCR beta chain is a study of T cell responses to AZD1222 COVID-19 vaccine. Broader study findings: Donors were mostly white British, more females; clonal diversity possibly underestimated. With dominance at 160-218 and 743-854, vaccine-associated CD4 TCRs spanned spike. Once two AZD1222 doses were given, Spike-specific TCR breadth and depth went up.

Profiled with immunoSEQ multiplex PCR; TCRdb holds only in-frame clones, not every one. The table shows under 95,000 clones, with roughly 90% occurring only once. V shed 2 bases, J shed 7 bases, and the junction held 7 bases outside the gene matches. The germline gives CDR1 ENHRY, CDR2 SYGVKD. There are 15 residues in the CDR3. Of note for this clone: Its antigen is not known.

The chain is built from TRBV10-3 and TRBJ2-1; 8 bases map to TRBD2. The source material was peripheral blood, sampled on day 0 of AZD1222 vaccination. This receptor was identified in an adult in good health. The DNA of the CDR3 is TGTGCCATCAGTGAGGACGGGACTAGAGGGAATGAGCAGTTCTTC. Translated: CAISEDGTRGNEQFF.